This entry features one T cell receptor (beta chain) sequence. The data stem from a study of T cell changes during pregnancy in multiple sclerosis. The V end was cut by 3 bases, the J end by 0 bases, with 10 bases between. The CDR3 extends over 15 amino acids. Germline CDR1 and CDR2: SGDLS and YYNGEE. Produced via immunoSEQ multiplex PCR; TCRdb's table is partial and in-frame only. The repertoire has approximately 53,000 clones, around 89% of them found once; the top ten carry approximately 5%. The rearrangement links TRBV9 to TRBJ1-3; D not resolved. This TCR was recovered from a female donor in good health, enrolled as a control in a pregnancy study. The sample in question was peripheral blood, obtained after pregnancy. The CDR3 is CASSDSGYSGNTIYF. The CDR3 DNA is TGTGCCAGCAGCGATTCGGGGTACTCTGGAAACACCATATATTTT.